A single sample is the source of the 8 T cell receptor beta chains below, sequenced in a study of molecular identifiers for immune sequencing clone quantification. TCRdb processed the PCR reads anew with MiXCR; each CDR3 protein has one entry. The sample lists about 510,000 distinct CDR3 sequences; under 30% were seen once. Sequencing was performed on naive CD8+ T cells from blood, with Jurkat cell RNA spiked in. This sample's subset: FACS-sorted CD8+CD4-CCR7+CD45RA+ naive T cells. The receptors come from a human donor in good health. Some libraries in this study had Jurkat cell RNA spiked in.

This clonotype was picked up a small number of times. The chain combines TRBV4-3 with TRBJ1-4; no clear D gene. The CDR3 is 15 amino acids. V was pared by 4 bases and J by 6 bases, with 15 bases between. Germline-derived CDR1 and CDR2 are LGHNA and YSLEER. CDR3 loop: CASSPTTVGYEKLFF. Here the CDR3 DNA reads TGCGCCAGCAGCCCCACGACCGTGGGGTATGAAAAACTGTTTTTT.

This clonotype occurred a few times. The rearrangement uses TRBV6-5 and TRBJ1-2, with 7 bases lining up with TRBD1. CDR1 MNHEY and CDR2 SVGAGI come from the germline V gene. CDR3 length: 14 amino acids. V lost 2 bases, J lost 2 bases, and 2 bases stayed unmatched. CDR3 region: CASSYAGGNYGYTF. The DNA of the CDR3 is TGTGCCAGCAGTTACGCAGGGGGGAACTATGGCTACACCTTC.

As for this clonotype: A much larger clone lies one base from this, so it may be a read error. The CDR3 does not end in the conserved phenylalanine or tryptophan, so this is likely a read error. The chain carries TRBV5-6 and TRBJ1-1; no definite D call. Between the trimmed V and J ends, which lost 1 base and 5 bases, there was a span of 12 bases. Looked up from germline, CDR1 is SGHDT and CDR2 is YYEEEE. The CDR3 is 14 residues long. The CDR3 region is CASSLKAGGTEAFS. Written as DNA, the CDR3 is TGTGCCAGCAGCTTGAAGGCAGGAGGTACTGAAGCTTTCTCT.

This clonotype has only a few counts. The chain combines TRBV29-1 with TRBJ2-6; TRBD1 is a possible D gene (6 bases). CDR1 SQVTM and CDR2 ANQGSEA come from the germline V gene. Deletions cut 4 bases from V and 2 bases from J, with 9 bases between. The CDR3 runs 14 residues. CDR3 residues: CSVVGDTGANVLTF. The CDR3 nucleotides read TGCAGCGTTGTGGGGGACACTGGGGCCAACGTCCTGACTTTC.

This clonotype has a count of ten or more. The chain recombines TRBV12-3 or TRBV12-4 with TRBJ2-3; 9 nucleotides align to TRBD2. CDR3 length: 16 residues. The V gene end was trimmed by 3 bases and the J gene end by 1 base; junction bases not matched to a gene: 5. Here the CDR3 reads CASSFQRTSGTDTQYF. CDR3 DNA sequence: TGTGCCAGCAGTTTTCAGAGGACTAGCGGCACAGATACGCAGTATTTT.

Note on this clonotype: Since the CDR3 does not end with the conserved phenylalanine or tryptophan, this likely comes from a read error. The chain links TRBV24-1 to TRBJ2-1; maybe TRBD1 (5 bases). This CDR3 is built from 16 residues. Germline values: CDR1 KGHDR, CDR2 SFDVKD. Trimming cost V 0 bases and J 0 bases, with 8 bases left between them. CDR3 loop: CATSDLSGPSYNEQFS. CDR3 coding DNA: TGTGCCACCAGTGATTTGTCAGGGCCCTCCTACAATGAGCAGTTCTCC.

The chain couples TRBV19 to TRBJ1-1; D unclear. The CDR3 runs 16 residues. V was pared by 3 bases and J by 4 bases, with 18 bases between. Per the germline V gene, CDR1 is LNHDA and CDR2 is SQIVND (reference sequence). CDR3 DNA: TGTGCCAGTAGTATTTGGTCTCGAGGGAAGGGCACTGAAGCTTTCTTT. Amino acids: CASSIWSRGKGTEAFF. The variable domain in full, with the rest retrieved from reference TRBV19 and TRBJ1-1, is DGGITQSPKYLFRKEGQNVTLSCEQNLNHDAMYWYRQDPGQGLRLIYYSQIVNDFQKGDIAEGYSVSREKKESFPLTVTSAQKNPTAFYLCASSIWSRGKGTEAFFGQGTRLTVV.

The table lists this clonotype with a few counts. The chain combines TRBV7-6 with TRBJ2-3, with 8 bases identical to TRBD1. CDR3 length equals 16 residues. CDR1 is SGHVS, CDR2 FNYEAQ, per germline. J gave up 5 bases and V 3 bases, and 10 bases lay outside the gene matches. The CDR3 DNA reads TGTGCCAGCAGCTTTAATGCAGGGGGCCGCAAAGATACGCAGTATTTT. Protein sequence: CASSFNAGGRKDTQYF. Drawing the rest from reference TRBV7-6 and TRBJ2-3, the complete variable domain is GAGVSQSPRYKVTKRGQDVALRCDPISGHVSLYWYRQALGQGPEFLTYFNYEAQQDKSGLPNDRFSAERPEGSISTLTIQRTEQRDSAMYRCASSFNAGGRKDTQYFGPGTRLTVL.